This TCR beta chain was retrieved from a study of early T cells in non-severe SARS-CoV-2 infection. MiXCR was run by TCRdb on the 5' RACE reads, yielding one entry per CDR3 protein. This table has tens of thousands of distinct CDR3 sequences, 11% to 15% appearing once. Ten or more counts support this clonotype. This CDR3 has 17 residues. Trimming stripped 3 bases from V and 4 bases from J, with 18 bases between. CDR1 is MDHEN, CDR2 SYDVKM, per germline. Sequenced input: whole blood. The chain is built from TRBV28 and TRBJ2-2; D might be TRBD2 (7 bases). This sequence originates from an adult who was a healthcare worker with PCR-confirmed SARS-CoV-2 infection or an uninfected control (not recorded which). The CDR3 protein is CASSFSPGGASTGELFF. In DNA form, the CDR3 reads TGTGCCAGCAGTTTTTCCCCGGGGGGCGCTAGCACCGGGGAGCTGTTTTTT. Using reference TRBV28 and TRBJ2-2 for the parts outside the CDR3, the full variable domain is DVKVTQSSRYLVKRTGEKVFLECVQDMDHENMFWYRQDPGLGLRLIYFSYDVKMKEKGDIPEGYSVSREKKERFSLILESASTNQTSMYLCASSFSPGGASTGELFFGEGSRLTVL.